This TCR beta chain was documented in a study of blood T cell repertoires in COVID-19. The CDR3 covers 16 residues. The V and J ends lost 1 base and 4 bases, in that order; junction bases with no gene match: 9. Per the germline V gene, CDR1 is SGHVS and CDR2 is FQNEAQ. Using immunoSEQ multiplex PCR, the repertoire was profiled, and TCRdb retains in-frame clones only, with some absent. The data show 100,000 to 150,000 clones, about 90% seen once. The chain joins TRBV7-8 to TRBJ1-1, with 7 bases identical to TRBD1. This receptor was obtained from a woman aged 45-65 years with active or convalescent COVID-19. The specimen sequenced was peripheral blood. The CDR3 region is CASSLVDRATGTEAFF. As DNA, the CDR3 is TGTGCCAGCAGCTTAGTTGACAGGGCCACGGGCACTGAAGCTTTCTTT.